The rows below give T cell receptor beta chains drawn from one sample of a study of regulatory T cells in long-lasting Graves disease. In TCRdb, the multiplex PCR reads were re-called with MiXCR into one record per CDR3 protein. The sample shows hundreds of thousands of distinct CDR3 sequences, approximately 23% of them seen only once. The source was peripheral blood mononuclear cells (PBMCs), collected when the disease was refractory, from a patient treated with antithyroid drugs. These receptor sequences come from a female donor with Graves disease. CDR3s include the opening cysteine and the closing phenylalanine or tryptophan. D genes are given only for firm matches. Not every row has a clone size; where given, it reads once, few, many or a size class.

d_gene	v_gene	j_gene	abundance	CDR3nt	CDR3aa
TRBD2	TRBV4-2	TRBJ2-5	NA	TGTGCCAGCAGCCAAAGAGCGGGAGCGTTAGTGGAGACCCAGTACTTC	CASSQRAGALVETQYF
NA	TRBV13	TRBJ1-5	many	TGTGCCAGCAGCTTACACCAGGGACAGCCCCAGCATTTT	CASSLHQGQPQHF
TRBD1	TRBV15	TRBJ2-2	NA	TGTGCCACCAGCAGATTGACAGGGGCCTCGAGCACCGAGGAGCTGTTTTTT	CATSRLTGASSTEELFF
TRBD1	TRBV30	TRBJ2-5	NA	TGTGCCTGGAGTGTACACGGAACAGGGGTTGAGACCCAGTACTTC	CAWSVHGTGVETQYF
TRBD2	TRBV28	TRBJ2-7	many	TGTGCCAGCAGGATCCAAACGGGACTAGCGGCCTACGAGCAGTACTTC	CASRIQTGLAAYEQYF
NA	TRBV12-3/TRBV12-4	TRBJ2-5	many	TGTGCCAGCACCATTGGGGGAAGAGGGAAAGAGACCCAGTACTTC	CASTIGGRGKETQYF
TRBD2	TRBV20-1	TRBJ2-1	few	TGCAGTGCGTCGGAGGGACTAGCGGCTTACAATGAGCAGTTCTTC	CSASEGLAAYNEQFF
TRBD2	TRBV12-3/TRBV12-4	TRBJ2-2	NA	TGTGCCAGTCCGGGCGGGAGAGGGACCGGGGAGCTGTTTTTT	CASPGGRGTGELFF
TRBD2	TRBV28	TRBJ2-1	few	TGTGCCAGCAGTCCACGGACTAGCGCTCGCAATGAGCAGTTCTTC	CASSPRTSARNEQFF
TRBD2	TRBV19	TRBJ2-2	NA	TGTGCCAGTAGTATGACGGGAGGGAACACCGGGGAGCTGTTTTTT	CASSMTGGNTGELFF
TRBD2	TRBV6-2/TRBV6-3	TRBJ2-7	few	TGTGCCAGCAGCTTACAAACCCAGGTAGCGGGGTTGTCCTACGAGCAGTACTTC	CASSLQTQVAGLSYEQYF
NA	TRBV6-1	TRBJ1-1	many	TGTGCCAGCAGTGGAGTAGAGCTCACTGAAGCTTTCTTT	CASSGVELTEAFF
NA	TRBV3-1	TRBJ2-7	few	TGTGCCAGCAGCCAAGGAGGGCGGATCTACGAGCAGTACTTC	CASSQGGRIYEQYF
TRBD2	TRBV12-3/TRBV12-4	TRBJ2-7	many	TGTGCCAGCAGCGAGGGGCGGACTAGCGGGTGGCAGTACTTC	CASSEGRTSGWQYF
TRBD1	TRBV7-9	TRBJ1-3	few	TGTGCCAGCAGCTCCCAGGACAGGGGAGGTGGAAACACCATATATTTT	CASSSQDRGGGNTIYF
NA	TRBV6-1	TRBJ2-7	many	TGTGCCAGCAGTGGGGGGACGCTTGGCTACGAGCAGTACTTC	CASSGGTLGYEQYF
NA	TRBV27	TRBJ2-7	NA	TGTGCCAGCAGCAACTTTCAGACCTTAAGGGACGAGCAGTACTTC	CASSNFQTLRDEQYF
NA	TRBV30	TRBJ2-7	few	TGTGCCTGGAGCCTCGGGGGACAGCACTACGAGCAGTACTTC	CAWSLGGQHYEQYF
TRBD2	TRBV6-1	TRBJ2-4	NA	TGTGCCAGCGGACTAGCGAACATTCAGTACTTC	CASGLANIQYF
TRBD1	TRBV29-1	TRBJ1-2	NA	TGCAGCGTTGGGGACAGGGGAACCTACGGCTACACCTTC	CSVGDRGTYGYTF
NA	TRBV19	TRBJ1-6	NA	TGTGCCAGTAGTACCGAATGGACTGCTAATTCACCCCTCCACTTT	CASSTEWTANSPLHF
NA	TRBV28	TRBJ1-5	NA	TGTGCCAGCAGTTTTCAGGGATATAGCAATCAGCCCCAGCATTTT	CASSFQGYSNQPQHF
NA	TRBV19	TRBJ1-1	few	TGTGCCAGTAGTATAGATCGGGTGGCCCGGAAAGCTTTCTTT	CASSIDRVARKAFF
NA	TRBV6-1	TRBJ1-5	many	TGTGCCAGCCAAGGACGGTCGAATCAGCCCCAGCATTTT	CASQGRSNQPQHF
NA	TRBV10-3	TRBJ2-5	many	TGTGCCATCAGTGAGGGACAGAAGAAAGAGACCCAGTACTTC	CAISEGQKKETQYF
NA	TRBV6-1	TRBJ1-1	many	TGTGCCAGCCCGGGGTTCGGGAACACTGAAGCTTTCTTT	CASPGFGNTEAFF
TRBD1	TRBV6-1	TRBJ1-2	NA	TGTGCCAGCACACCGAACAGGGGGTATGGCTACACCTTC	CASTPNRGYGYTF
NA	TRBV9	TRBJ2-5	NA	TGTGCCAGCAGCCTCATGGGGGTGGCTTACCGGGAGACCCAGTACTTC	CASSLMGVAYRETQYF
TRBD1	TRBV5-6	TRBJ1-2	NA	TGTGCCAGCAGCGGGACAGGGGACTCCTATGGCTACACCTTC	CASSGTGDSYGYTF
TRBD2	TRBV28	TRBJ2-7	many	TGTGCCAGCAGACAAGCGGGAGCTTCCTACGAGCAGTACTTC	CASRQAGASYEQYF
TRBD1	TRBV11-2	TRBJ2-7	NA	TGTGCCAGCAGCTTTACAGGGGGCAATTCCCACGAGCAGTACTTC	CASSFTGGNSHEQYF
NA	TRBV7-2	TRBJ2-2	many	TGTGCCAGCAGCTTAGATACCAGCGTCGACACCGGGGAGCTGTTTTTT	CASSLDTSVDTGELFF
TRBD2	TRBV6-2/TRBV6-3	TRBJ2-5	many	TGTGCCAGCAGTTACTCCCCACGGGGGGGAGAGACCCAGTACTTC	CASSYSPRGGETQYF
TRBD1	TRBV12-3/TRBV12-4	TRBJ1-3	many	TGTGCCAGCAGCCTGACAGGGTCTGGAAACACCATATATTTT	CASSLTGSGNTIYF
NA	TRBV7-9	TRBJ2-2	few	TGCGCCCGGGCGGGGAACACCGGGGAGCTGTTTTTT	CARAGNTGELFF
NA	TRBV19	TRBJ2-7	few	TGTGCCAGTACCAGAGGGGATACCTACGAGCAGTACTTC	CASTRGDTYEQYF
NA	TRBV20-1	TRBJ2-5	many	TGCAGTGCTCAGCTAGCGACCCAAGAGACCCAGTACTTC	CSAQLATQETQYF
TRBD2	TRBV7-2	TRBJ2-7	NA	TGTGCCAGCAGTACCCCCCCCTGGACTAGCGGGCGCGTCCACGAGCAGTACTTC	CASSTPPWTSGRVHEQYF
NA	TRBV30	TRBJ2-7	few	TGTGCCTGGAGTAAGTACGTAGGACTCTTCTACTTC	CAWSKYVGLFYF
TRBD2	TRBV28	TRBJ2-7	many	TGTGCCAGCAGTTTCCGAAAGACGGGGGGTGCCTACGAGCAGTACTTC	CASSFRKTGGAYEQYF
TRBD2	TRBV20-1	TRBJ2-7	few	TGCAGTGCTTCTTTTCCCGCTTGGACTAGCGGATCCTACGAGCAGTACTTC	CSASFPAWTSGSYEQYF
NA	TRBV6-1	TRBJ2-7	many	TGTGCCAGCAGGAGCTCAAAACAAGGGGAGCAGTACTTC	CASRSSKQGEQYF
NA	TRBV28	TRBJ1-3	NA	TGTGCCAGCACCGGCGTAGGAAACACCATATATTTT	CASTGVGNTIYF
NA	TRBV3-2	TRBJ1-1	NA	TGTGCCAGCTCGCACGAGGGCCGTACCACTGAAGCTTTCTTT	CASSHEGRTTEAFF
TRBD2	TRBV3-1	TRBJ2-7	few	TGTGCCAGCAGCCATACTAGCGGGATTAGCGAGCAGTACTTC	CASSHTSGISEQYF
NA	TRBV7-2	TRBJ1-5	many	TGTGCCAGCAGCATGACCTGGGATCAGCCCCAGCATTTT	CASSMTWDQPQHF
NA	TRBV27	TRBJ1-1	many	TGTGCCAGCAGTTGGGGTCGGACTCGGACTGAAGCTTTCTTT	CASSWGRTRTEAFF
TRBD1	TRBV4-3	TRBJ1-3	NA	TGCGCCAGCAGCCAAGATGGGGGACAGGGGGCGTATAACACCATATATTTT	CASSQDGGQGAYNTIYF
NA	TRBV18	TRBJ2-7	NA	TGTGCCAGCTCACCCCGACAGTACGAGCAGTACTTC	CASSPRQYEQYF